The source of this T cell receptor beta chain is a study of OX40 agonist ivuxolimab in advanced cancers. Study-level background: Patients in dose escalation had liver, melanoma, kidney or head and neck cancers.

General study results and limits: What antigens the expanded peripheral T cells recognized was never established.

The data were produced by immunoSEQ multiplex PCR, yet TCRdb's version contains in-frame clones alone and is incomplete. The sample lists 20,000 or so clones, just under 80% occurring once. V lost 0 bases and J lost 8, with 13 bases in between. CDR3 size: 14 residues. The germline V gene has CDR1 MGHRA and CDR2 YSYEKL. As for this clone: Its antigen is not known.

This specimen consisted of CD4+ or CD8+ T cells sorted from blood, obtained in a trial of the OX40 agonist ivuxolimab. The chain combines TRBV4-1 with TRBJ1-2; D not resolved. This TCR came from an adult with an advanced solid tumor such as melanoma, head and neck, liver or kidney cancer. DNA for the CDR3: TGCGCCAGCAGCCAAGAGTACACTCGCCGGGGCTACACCTTC. As protein: CASSQEYTRRGYTF.